The 3 T cell receptor beta chains below were found in one sample sequenced in a study of Graves' ophthalmopathy and Graves' hyperthyroidism. TCR beta CDR3 amplification used RNA transcripts. RT-PCR in the first round used HTBI primers; a second-round multiplex PCR followed. TCRdb reprocessed the multiplex PCR reads with MiXCR, giving one entry per CDR3 protein. The sample has 300,000 to 500,000 distinct CDR3 sequences; less than 20% are singletons. Input material: peripheral blood. These receptors were taken from a young woman with stable Graves' hyperthyroidism.

This clonotype was observed many times. This chain connects TRBV12-3 or TRBV12-4 to TRBJ1-5, with TRBD1 matching 7 bases. Losses at the gene ends were 7 bases for V and 4 bases for J; bases not matched to a gene: 10. CDR3 length equals 15 residues. The CDR3 loop is CASTVGGGLNQPQHF. In DNA, the CDR3 is TGTGCCAGCACCGTGGGAGGGGGCCTAAATCAGCCCCAGCATTTT.

This clonotype was counted ten times or more. CDR3 loop: CASSPYVDSEQYF. In DNA, the CDR3 is TGTGCCAGCAGCCCCTACGTCGATTCCGAGCAGTACTTC. This rearrangement joins TRBV7-2 to TRBJ2-7, with D hard to call. Trimming took 5 bases from V and 6 from J, leaving 14 bases between them. The CDR3 loop spans 13 amino acids. Germline CDR1 is SGHTA and CDR2 is FQGNSA.

In this sample, this clonotype turned up many times. V is TRBV19 and J is TRBJ2-7; maybe TRBD1 (5 bases). Germline loops: CDR1 LNHDA, CDR2 SQIVND (reference sequence). This CDR3 has 15 residues. Trimming took off 1 base at V and 2 bases at J, with 12 bases between the two ends. This CDR3 reads CASSIGQGTTYEQYF. CDR3 bases: TGTGCCAGTAGTATAGGTCAGGGAACCACCTACGAGCAGTACTTC.